What follows are 22 T cell receptor beta chains derived from one specimen sequenced in a study of regulatory T cells in long-lasting Graves disease. Time point denoted: newly diagnosed GD, antithyroid drugs for less than 3 months. After RNA was extracted from PBMCs, the TCR library was made from it. For TCR beta, libraries came from iRepertoire HTBI primers and Arm-PCR of CDR3 regions. Using its own MiXCR run on the multiplex PCR reads, TCRdb lists one record per CDR3 protein. The data show approximately 540,000 distinct CDR3 sequences, 9.5% to 15% seen once. This same sample was also taken into another study, of T cells in Graves' hyperthyroidism and ophthalmopathy.

The specimen was peripheral blood mononuclear cells (PBMCs), collected at new diagnosis, from a patient treated with antithyroid drugs. The receptors originated from a woman aged 25-40 years with Graves disease.

Many counts were recorded for this clonotype. The rearrangement joins TRBV11-2 to TRBJ2-4, with D perhaps being TRBD1 or TRBD2 (5 bases each). The germline V and J ends were trimmed by 4 bases and 6 bases, with 13 bases remaining between them. This CDR3 has 14 residues. Germline V lookup: CDR1 SGHAT, CDR2 FQNNGV. CDR3 loop: CASSSGTELNIQYF. The CDR3, as DNA: TGTGCCAGCAGCTCCGGGACGGAGTTAAACATTCAGTACTTC.

This clonotype was seen a few times. A single base separates this from a much larger clone, so it may be a read error. The J gene is TRBJ1-1, the V gene TRBV10-3; tentative D call: TRBD1 (6 bases). The CDR3 extends over 13 amino acids. The germline CDR1 and CDR2 sequences are ENHRY and SYGVKD. The CDR3 DNA sequence: TGTGCCATCAGTGGTACAGGGAACACTGAAGCTTCCTTT. Translation: CAISGTGNTEASF.

This clonotype was counted ten times or more. The V call is TRBV7-9, the J call TRBJ1-4; unclear D gene. This CDR3 region has 14 residues. The germline V gene encodes CDR1 SEHNR and CDR2 FQNEAQ (reference sequence). Between the trimmed V and J ends, which lost 1 base and 8 bases, there was a span of 11 bases. DNA of the CDR3: TGTGCCAGCAGCTTAGATGTGAAGAGGGAAAAACTGTTTTTT. Protein product: CASSLDVKREKLFF.

This clonotype was counted many times. The J gene is TRBJ2-7, the V gene TRBV20-1; D is ambiguous. CDR3 length equals 11 residues. The V gene lost 5 bases and the J gene lost 3 bases, with 8 bases spanning the gap. Germline-derived CDR1 and CDR2 are DFQATT and SNEGSKA (reference sequence). This chain's CDR3 is CSARTSYEQYF. In DNA, the CDR3 is TGCAGTGCTCGGACGAGCTACGAGCAGTACTTC.

This clonotype occurred many times. The chain uses TRBV2 and TRBJ1-5; no clear D gene. The germline CDR1 and CDR2 sequences are SNHLY and FYNNEI. This CDR3 spans 14 amino acids. V was clipped by 8 bases and J by 0 bases, with 11 bases between them. The CDR3 DNA is TGTGCCAGCTCGAGGCAGTATAGCAATCAGCCCCAGCATTTT. Its translation: CASSRQYSNQPQHF.

The CDR3 bases are TGTGCCAGTAGCGGGTCCCTAGCGGGAAGAAATGAGCAGTTCTTC. Encoded protein: CASSGSLAGRNEQFF. V and J are TRBV19 and TRBJ2-1; 9 bases match TRBD2. The V gene's germline CDR1 is LNHDA and CDR2 SQIVND (reference sequence). This CDR3 has 15 amino acids. After removal of 6 bases from V and 7 bases from J, the junction contained 10 bases not matched to a gene.

CDR3 sequence (DNA): TGTGCCAGCAGATTCGGACAGGGGAGTGAGCAGTTCTTC. Protein: CASRFGQGSEQFF. This chain joins TRBV11-3 and TRBJ2-1; 9 positions match TRBD1. Germline CDR1 and CDR2: SGHNT and YENEEA. The CDR3 covers 13 residues. V gave up 6 bases and J gave up 9 bases; unmatched junction bases: 6.

The sample holds a few counts of this clonotype. This may be a read error, as it is one base from a much larger clone. The chain couples TRBV7-2 to TRBJ2-7; a weak D match, TRBD2 (5 bases). The CDR3 has 16 amino acids. The V and J ends lost 2 bases and 7 bases respectively, with 21 bases between them. Germline lookup yields CDR1 SGHTA and CDR2 FQGNSA. The CDR3 sequence is CASSLSSAGSYNEQYF. DNA of the CDR3: TGTGCCAGCAGCTTATCCTCTGCGGGTTCTTACAATGAGCAGTACTTC. Together with reference TRBV7-2 and TRBJ2-7, the CDR3 gives the full variable domain: GAGVSQSPSNKVTEKGKDVELRCDPISGHTALYWYRQSLGQGLEFLIYFQGNSAPDKSGLPSDRFSAERTGGSVSTLTIQRTQQEDSAVYLCASSLSSAGSYNEQYFGPGTRLTVT.

This clonotype has ten or more counts. V usage is TRBV2 and J usage is TRBJ2-5, with TRBD2 matching over 13 bases. V shed 3 bases and J 4 bases; nucleotides not matched to a gene: 2. The CDR3 extends over 15 amino acids. Germline V gene sequence: CDR1 SNHLY, CDR2 FYNNEI. CDR3 in DNA: TGTGCCAGCAGTGACGGACTAGCGGGAGTAGAGACCCAGTACTTC. It is translated as CASSDGLAGVETQYF.

This clonotype was picked up many times. This chain uses TRBV5-5 with TRBJ2-3; either TRBD1 or TRBD2 may supply D (5 bases each). The germline CDR1 and CDR2 sequences are SGHKS and YYEKEE (reference sequence). This CDR3 has 15 residues. V lost 4 bases and J 2 bases, leaving 14 bases between the germline ends. The CDR3 region is CASSPSGHLTDTQYF. DNA of the CDR3: TGTGCCAGCAGCCCTTCGGGGCACCTCACAGATACGCAGTATTTT.

This clonotype was counted ten times or more. CDR3 in amino acids: CASSITDGQPQHF. In DNA, the CDR3 is TGTGCCAGTAGTATTACGGATGGACAGCCCCAGCATTTT. The V call is TRBV19, the J call TRBJ1-5; D remains unclear. Germline V gene data show CDR1 as LNHDA and CDR2 as SQIVND (reference sequence). The CDR3 extends over 13 amino acids. Trimming removed 3 bases from V and 7 bases from J, with 10 bases in between.

The sample holds many counts of this clonotype. The rearrangement joins TRBV19 to TRBJ2-1, with 10 bases matching TRBD2. Trimming took 4 bases from V and 0 from J; bases not matched to a gene: 9. Germline loops: CDR1 LNHDA, CDR2 SQIVND (reference sequence). CDR3 size: 18 residues. The CDR3, as DNA: TGTGCCAGTAGTAAAGGACTAGCGGACTGGAGCTCCTACAATGAGCAGTTCTTC. Translating it yields CASSKGLADWSSYNEQFF.

Many counts were recorded for this clonotype. The chain links TRBV28 to TRBJ2-1; the D call may be TRBD1 or TRBD2 (5 bases each). Trimming pared 3 bases from V and 7 bases from J, leaving 10 bases between. Germline values: CDR1 MDHEN, CDR2 SYDVKM. This CDR3 region has 13 residues. For the CDR3, the DNA is TGTGCCAGCAGTTTCCGTGGGGGTAATGAGCAGTTCTTC. The encoded protein is CASSFRGGNEQFF.

This clonotype was counted a few times. This chain joins TRBV9 and TRBJ2-1, with 8 nucleotides matching TRBD2. The CDR3 runs 16 residues. V lost 0 bases to trimming and J lost 5 bases; unmatched junction nucleotides: 7. In germline, CDR1 is SGDLS, CDR2 YYNGEE. CDR3 amino acids: CASSVGMDSGNNEQFF. The CDR3 DNA sequence: TGTGCCAGCAGCGTAGGAATGGATAGCGGGAACAATGAGCAGTTCTTC.

This clonotype has ten or more counts. This chain links TRBV18 with TRBJ1-2, with 9 bases identical to TRBD1. From germline, CDR1 is KGHSH and CDR2 LQKENI. The CDR3 loop spans 13 amino acids. The V and J ends lost 3 bases and 8 bases, in that order; junction bases with no gene match: 4. The CDR3 DNA reads as TGTGCCAGCTCACCGGACAGGGGCGTAGGCTACACCTTC. Residues: CASSPDRGVGYTF.

The chain is built from TRBV5-1 and TRBJ1-2; tentatively, D is TRBD1 (6 bases). The CDR3 covers 14 residues. CDR1 SGHRS and CDR2 YFSETQ come from the germline V gene. Trimming removed 3 bases from V and 8 bases from J, with 17 bases in between. The chain's CDR3 is CASSSNEGGRGYTF. The CDR3, as DNA: TGCGCCAGCAGCTCAAATGAAGGGGGACGGGGCTACACCTTC.

This clonotype occurred a few times. The chain uses TRBV24-1 and TRBJ2-3; the D call may be TRBD1 or TRBD2 (5 bases each). This CDR3 comprises 16 residues. Per the germline V gene, CDR1 is KGHDR and CDR2 is SFDVKD. Trimming shortened V by 5 bases and J by 5 bases, and 19 bases separated the two germline ends. The CDR3 coding sequence is TGTGCCACCAGTGGGGACGGGTCCGCGTGGAGAGATACGCAGTATTTT. As protein: CATSGDGSAWRDTQYF.

This clonotype has ten or more counts. The genes are TRBV28 and TRBJ1-4; D perhaps matches TRBD1 (5 bases). This CDR3 has 17 residues. Trimming took off 2 bases at V and 0 bases at J, with 13 bases between the two ends. CDR1 MDHEN and CDR2 SYDVKM come from the germline V gene. The CDR3 here is CASSLLDRVATNEKLFF. In DNA, the CDR3 is TGTGCCAGCAGTTTACTTGACAGAGTTGCAACTAATGAAAAACTGTTTTTT.

V gene TRBV20-1 combines with J gene TRBJ2-3; TRBD2 matches 10 bases. Trimming removed 0 bases from V and 2 bases from J; junction bases left unmatched: 2. This CDR3 region has 15 residues. Germline lookup yields CDR1 DFQATT and CDR2 SNEGSKA (reference sequence). CDR3 protein: CSARELAGSTDTQYF. In DNA, the CDR3 is TGCAGTGCTAGAGAACTAGCGGGGTCCACAGATACGCAGTATTTT.

This clonotype was seen at least ten times. This chain connects TRBV20-1 to TRBJ2-1, with D perhaps being TRBD1 or TRBD2 (5 bases each). The CDR3 is 15 amino acids. Germline V lookup: CDR1 DFQATT, CDR2 SNEGSKA (reference sequence). V was shortened by 5 bases and J by 6 bases, with 20 bases between the two germline ends. CDR3 coding DNA: TGCAGTGCTCTCTGGGACCCGGGGTGGGGCAATGAGCAGTTCTTC. As protein: CSALWDPGWGNEQFF.

There are a few counts of this clonotype. This sequence joins TRBV14 and TRBJ1-1; tentative D call: TRBD1 (5 bases). V lost 5 bases to trimming and J lost 3 bases, with 10 bases between them. The CDR3 covers 13 residues. The germline gives CDR1 SGHDN, CDR2 FVKESK. Here the CDR3 DNA reads TGTGCCAGCAGCGGGGACGGGTACACTGAAGCTTTCTTT. It codes for CASSGDGYTEAFF.

This clonotype was seen ten or more times. J is TRBJ2-1 and V is TRBV29-1; TRBD2 might be the D (5 bases). The CDR3 runs 15 residues. The germline gives CDR1 SQVTM, CDR2 ANQGSEA. V was clipped by 7 bases and J by 2 bases, with 18 bases between them. CDR3 nucleotides: TGCAGCGCATCGTCAGCTCGGGGTACCTACAATGAGCAGTTCTTC. Its translation is CSASSARGTYNEQFF.